A single sample gave rise to the 29 T cell receptor beta chains below, sequenced in a study of blood T cells in healthy people across ages. It was with a sample-barcoded 5' primer and a J-beta primer mix that a second PCR of roughly 7 to 12 cycles was run. One entry per CDR3 protein results from TCRdb running MiXCR on the 5' RACE reads. The sample includes about 600,000 distinct CDR3 sequences, around 48% of them seen just once. The sequencing sample was made of blood. These receptors all come from a man older than 75 in good health.

This sequence joins TRBV29-1 and TRBJ2-5; 10 nucleotides agree with TRBD1. This CDR3 comprises 14 residues. CDR1 is SQVTM and CDR2 is ANQGSEA in the germline V gene. V was clipped by 6 bases and J by 4 bases; unmatched bases: 8. The CDR3 sequence: CSVGDRGRGETQYF. In DNA form, the CDR3 reads TGCAGCGTGGGAGACAGGGGGCGGGGAGAGACCCAGTACTTC.

The chain couples TRBV6-2 or TRBV6-3 to TRBJ2-5; the D gene is possibly TRBD1 (6 bases). The J call may not be correct, given that the DNA end is closer to TRBJ2-7. CDR3 length equals 17 residues. Germline V gene data show CDR1 as MNHEY and CDR2 as SVGEGT. The CDR3 DNA follows: TGTGCCAGCAGTTTCCTTACTTTGACAGGCGCGAGGGCCGAGCAGTACTTC. Translated, it gives CASSFLTLTGARAEQYF.

This clonotype came up a few times. The chain recombines TRBV7-2 with TRBJ1-1; maybe TRBD1 (5 bases). The CDR3 is 14 residues long. V was cut by 3 bases and J by 1 base, with 9 bases left in between. CDR1 and CDR2 (germline): SGHTA, FQGNSA. DNA of the CDR3: TGTGCCAGCAGCTTCCGGGACGGGAACACTGAAGCTTTCTTT. Translating gives CASSFRDGNTEAFF.

The J gene is TRBJ1-1, the V gene TRBV7-9, with D unclear. The CDR3 sequence is 13 residues long. Trimming removed 4 bases at V and 3 bases at J, with 9 bases between. Germline CDR1 reads SEHNR; CDR2 reads FQNEAQ (reference sequence). The CDR3 is CASSWGTDTEAFF. The CDR3 DNA reads TGTGCCAGCAGCTGGGGAACGGACACTGAAGCTTTCTTT.

Only a few counts were recorded for this clonotype. The chain links TRBV20-1 to TRBJ2-3; D unresolved. Trimming removed 0 bases from V and 1 base from J, with 5 bases in between. This CDR3 contains 13 residues. CDR1 and CDR2 (germline): DFQATT, SNEGSKA (reference sequence). The CDR3 is CSARDSGTDTQYF. In DNA form, the CDR3 reads TGCAGTGCTAGAGATTCGGGCACAGATACGCAGTATTTT.

The rearrangement uses TRBV28 and TRBJ2-4; possible D gene TRBD1, 6 bases. The assigned J gene may be wrong: the sequence end matches TRBJ2-7 better. The germline CDR1 and CDR2 sequences are MDHEN and SYDVKM. The CDR3 covers 14 residues. The CDR3 nucleotides are TGTGCCAGCAGTTTACAGGGGCTCCCCTACGAGCAGTACTTC. Translated, it gives CASSLQGLPYEQYF.

This clonotype appeared a single time. This chain uses TRBV15 with TRBJ1-5; 8 bases align to TRBD1. CDR1 LNHNV and CDR2 YYDKDF come from the germline V gene (reference sequence). The CDR3 length is 16 residues. Germline trimming cut 0 bases from V and 2 bases from J; bases unmatched to any gene: 3. CDR3 sequence reads: CATSRDPTGGNQPQHF. The DNA for the CDR3 is TGTGCCACCAGCAGAGACCCGACAGGGGGCAATCAGCCCCAGCATTTT.

This sequence joins TRBV20-1 and TRBJ2-7, with 9 bases fitting TRBD1. J lost 3 bases, V lost 0 bases, and 6 bases had no gene match. The CDR3 loop spans 15 amino acids. The germline gives CDR1 DFQATT, CDR2 SNEGSKA (reference sequence). The CDR3 is CSARDGTGSSYEQYF. CDR3 coding DNA: TGCAGTGCTAGAGATGGGACAGGGAGTAGCTACGAGCAGTACTTC.

The V call is TRBV7-2, the J call TRBJ1-6, with D perhaps TRBD1 (6 bases). The CDR3 extends over 14 amino acids. V gave up 4 bases and J gave up 7 bases, with 11 bases separating them. Germline CDR1 reads SGHTA; CDR2 reads FQGNSA. The CDR3 nucleotides are TGTGCCAGCAGCTCCCGCAGGGGAAATTCACCCCTCCACTTT. Translation gives CASSSRRGNSPLHF.

The chain couples TRBV5-6 to TRBJ2-7; D may be TRBD2 (5 bases). The CDR3 extends over 13 amino acids. Germline CDR1 and CDR2: SGHDT and YYEEEE. Deletions cut 6 bases from V and 9 bases from J, with 19 bases between. CDR3 coding DNA: TGTGCCAGCAACCAGATTGACGGGGAAGGGCAGTACTTC. The encoded protein is CASNQIDGEGQYF.

Details on this clonotype: In this CDR3 the conserved last residue, phenylalanine or tryptophan, is missing, so a read error is likely. V and J are TRBV10-3 and TRBJ2-5; no definite D call. This CDR3 has 11 amino acids. Germline values: CDR1 ENHRY, CDR2 SYGVKD. V dropped 3 bases and J dropped 5 bases, with 4 bases sitting between them. CDR3 sequence: CAISDLETQYL. For the CDR3, the DNA is TGTGCCATCAGTGACCTTGAGACCCAGTACTTA.

In regard to this clonotype: One end of the junction does not line up with germline, which may come from a read error. This chain joins TRBV7-9 and TRBJ2-7; no firm D call. There are 12 residues in the CDR3. Germline CDR1 and CDR2: SEHNR and FQNEAQ (reference sequence). The CDR3 reads CSSSRASYEQYF. CDR3 nucleotides: TGTTCCAGCAGCCGGGCCTCCTACGAGCAGTACTTC.

This chain connects TRBV20-1 to TRBJ2-3, with 12 bases lining up with TRBD2. Germline V gene data show CDR1 as DFQATT and CDR2 as SNEGSKA (reference sequence). V dropped 3 bases and J dropped 3; count of bases not matched to a gene: 10. The CDR3 consists of 17 residues. In DNA, the CDR3 is TGCAGTGCTAGCGGGCCGAGACTAGCGGGAGCAACAGATACGCAGTATTTT. Protein product: CSASGPRLAGATDTQYF.

This clonotype has more than one count but fewer than ten. V gene TRBV20-1 combines with J gene TRBJ2-1, with 7 bases lining up with TRBD1. This CDR3 has 13 amino acids. V lost 2 bases, J lost 8 bases, and 6 bases stayed unmatched. Germline CDR1 and CDR2: DFQATT and SNEGSKA (reference sequence). The CDR3 nucleotides read TGCAGTGCTAGAACAGGGGTTGTACATGAGCAGTTCTTC. This gives the protein CSARTGVVHEQFF.

The chain links TRBV4-3 to TRBJ2-6; D is unclear. The CDR3 totals 16 residues. The V gene's germline CDR1 is LGHNA and CDR2 YSLEER. Trimming pared 3 bases from V and 0 bases from J, leaving 9 bases between. CDR3 sequence: CASSHPPYSGANVLTF. CDR3 nucleotides: TGCGCCAGCAGCCATCCCCCCTACTCTGGGGCCAACGTCCTGACTTTC.

This clonotype showed up just a few times. This chain joins TRBV6-6 and TRBJ1-3; D gene unclear. This CDR3 comprises 12 residues. Germline CDR1 is MNHNY and CDR2 is SVGAGI (reference sequence). Trimming stripped 7 bases from V and 1 base from J, with 5 bases between. The CDR3 DNA follows: TGTGCCAGCACCTCATCTGGAAACACCATATATTTT. As protein: CASTSSGNTIYF.

This clonotype was seen more than once but under ten times. This sequence joins TRBV20-1 and TRBJ1-4; D is perhaps TRBD1 (5 bases). This CDR3 is 13 amino acids long. Trimming left V 3 bases short and J 9 bases short, with 14 bases between. The germline CDR1 and CDR2 sequences are DFQATT and SNEGSKA (reference sequence). In nucleotides, the CDR3 is TGCAGTGCTAGTTTCCAGGGTGCACAAAAACTGTTTTTT. It specifies CSASFQGAQKLFF.

The rearrangement uses TRBV5-1 and TRBJ2-5; D might be TRBD1 or TRBD2, each matching 5 bases. CDR1 is SGHRS, CDR2 YFSETQ, per germline. The CDR3 length is 14 residues. With 2 bases removed from V and 4 bases from J, the gap between germline ends came to 12 bases. This CDR3 reads CASSLEGRTETQYF. For the CDR3, the DNA is TGCGCCAGCAGCTTAGAGGGGCGTACAGAGACCCAGTACTTC.

There are a few counts of this clonotype. This chain links TRBV7-2 with TRBJ2-3; a weak D match, TRBD2 (6 bases). Trimming shortened V by 2 bases and J by 5 bases, and 11 bases separated the two germline ends. The germline V gene has CDR1 SGHTA and CDR2 FQGNSA. This CDR3 is 14 amino acids long. CDR3 coding DNA: TGTGCCAGCAGCTTACGCGGGGACGGAGATACGCAGTATTTT. It codes for CASSLRGDGDTQYF.

The rearrangement joins TRBV4-3 to TRBJ1-2; D call uncertain. CDR3 length equals 13 residues. Trimming pared 4 bases from V and 0 bases from J, leaving 6 bases between. Germline CDR1 reads LGHNA; CDR2 reads YSLEER. CDR3 region: CASSPSTNYGYTF. In DNA, the CDR3 is TGCGCCAGCAGCCCCTCAACTAACTATGGCTACACCTTC.

The count of this clonotype is one. The CDR3 sequence: CSGSVGGGLYNEQFF. Here the CDR3 DNA reads TGCAGTGGGTCGGTAGGGGGGGGCTTATACAATGAGCAGTTCTTC. The V and J genes are TRBV20-1 and TRBJ2-1; possible D gene TRBD2, 7 bases. Trimming removed 7 bases at V and 4 bases at J, with 20 bases between. The CDR3 spans 15 residues. Germline CDR1 DFQATT, CDR2 SNEGSKA (reference sequence).

The V call is TRBV5-1, the J call TRBJ2-1, with 7 bases matching TRBD1. The germline CDR1 and CDR2 sequences are SGHRS and YFSETQ. The V and J ends lost 4 bases and 1 base, in that order; junction bases with no gene match: 11. This CDR3 is built from 17 residues. In DNA form, the CDR3 reads TGCGCCAGCAGCCCGGCCCCCTCGGGACAGTCCTACAATGAGCAGTTCTTC. It yields the protein CASSPAPSGQSYNEQFF.

In this sample, this clonotype turned up a few times. This sequence joins TRBV11-1 and TRBJ2-3, with 10 bases that match TRBD2. With 6 bases clipped from V and 4 bases from J, the junction kept 7 bases outside the gene matches. The CDR3 spans 15 residues. Per the germline V gene, CDR1 is SGHAT and CDR2 is FQDESV (reference sequence). This CDR3 is CASRSLAGVADTQYF. CDR3 DNA: TGTGCCAGCAGGTCCCTAGCGGGAGTGGCAGATACGCAGTATTTT.

In this sample, this clonotype turned up a few times. The junction does not match germline at one end; this may be a read error. The chain has TRBV20-1 and TRBJ2-1; D gene unclear. Germline CDR1 DFQATT, CDR2 SNEGSKA (reference sequence). This CDR3 has 12 amino acids. CDR3 bases: TGCAGTGCCAGAGGTAGTCACAATGAGCAGTTCTTC. It translates to CSARGSHNEQFF.

The chain employs TRBV5-1 and TRBJ1-1; tentatively, D is TRBD1 (6 bases). This CDR3 contains 14 residues. Trimming shortened V by 4 bases and J by 3 bases, and 13 bases separated the two germline ends. Germline V lookup: CDR1 SGHRS, CDR2 YFSETQ. This CDR3 reads CASSPQGQDTEAFF. CDR3 bases: TGCGCCAGCAGCCCCCAGGGGCAGGACACTGAAGCTTTCTTT. Looking up the rest from reference TRBV5-1 and TRBJ1-1 gives the full variable domain: KAGVTQTPRYLIKTRGQQVTLSCSPISGHRSVSWYQQTPGQGLQFLFEYFSETQRNKGNFPGRFSGRQFSNSRSEMNVSTLELGDSALYLCASSPQGQDTEAFFGQGTRLTVV.

The chain links TRBV18 to TRBJ2-1; 12 nucleotides align to TRBD1. Germline values: CDR1 KGHSH, CDR2 LQKENI. The junction had 7 bases not matched to a gene; V was cut back by 3 bases and J by 10 bases. The CDR3 sequence is 15 residues long. CDR3 sequence: CASSPPGQGALEQFF. CDR3 bases: TGTGCCAGCTCACCTCCGGGACAGGGGGCCCTCGAGCAGTTCTTC.

This chain joins TRBV7-3 and TRBJ2-1, with 11 bases that match TRBD2. The CDR3 sequence is 16 residues long. Trimming at V came to 5 bases and at J to 4 bases, leaving 7 bases not matched to a gene. Germline CDR1 SGHTA, CDR2 FQGTGA. The CDR3 loop reads CASSPRLAGLYNEQFF. The CDR3 nucleotides are TGTGCCAGCAGCCCCCGACTAGCGGGGCTTTACAATGAGCAGTTCTTC.

The chain links TRBV28 to TRBJ1-5, with 7 positions matching TRBD1. V dropped 7 bases and J dropped 0; count of bases not matched to a gene: 3. The CDR3 extends over 14 amino acids. CDR1 MDHEN and CDR2 SYDVKM come from the germline V gene. The CDR3 reads CASTRDSSNQPQHF. CDR3 DNA: TGTGCCAGCACCAGGGACAGTAGCAATCAGCCCCAGCATTTT.

This clonotype came up a few times. V usage is TRBV6-5 and J usage is TRBJ2-2, with TRBD2 matching over 11 bases. The CDR3 totals 16 residues. The V gene's germline CDR1 is MNHEY and CDR2 SVGAGI. Trimming at V came to 6 bases and at J to 6 bases, leaving 9 bases not matched to a gene. CDR3 DNA sequence: TGTGCCAGCAGACCTACTAGCGGGAGAAGGGCCGGGGAGCTGTTTTTT. Translating gives CASRPTSGRRAGELFF.